A selection of T cell receptor beta chains follows, all from one sample in a study of blood T cell repertoires in COVID-19. The protocol was immunoSEQ multiplex PCR, while the TCRdb copy is restricted to in-frame clones and leaves out a portion. The table includes about 130,000 clones, around 73% detected once. The sample comprised peripheral blood. Every receptor here comes from a man aged 60 to 69 who had recovered from COVID-19. CDR3s include the opening cysteine and the closing phenylalanine or tryptophan. A D gene is named only where the DNA matches it firmly. Part of the rows lack a size; the others show once, few, many or a class for expanded clones.

clone_size	v_call	j_call	d_call	cdr3_length	cdr3_aa	cdr3_nt
once	TRBV24-1	TRBJ1-5	-	13	CATSNQGNQPQHF	TGTGCCACCAGTAACCAGGGGAATCAGCCCCAGCATTTT
-	TRBV19	TRBJ2-1	TRBD1	12	CASSSQGKEQFF	TGTGCCAGTAGCTCACAGGGGAAGGAGCAGTTCTTC
-	TRBV18	TRBJ2-5	TRBD2	14	CASSGTSRQETQYF	TGTGCCAGCTCCGGGACTAGCAGACAAGAGACCCAGTACTTC
-	TRBV19	TRBJ1-5	-	15	CASSTQGSGNQPQHF	TGTGCCAGTAGTACGCAGGGGTCGGGCAATCAGCCCCAGCATTTT
-	TRBV2	TRBJ2-4	-	14	CASSDFEGRNIQYF	TGTGCCAGCAGTGATTTCGAGGGTCGGAACATTCAGTACTTC
-	TRBV6-5	TRBJ1-1	-	13	CASSYSQNTEAFF	TGTGCCAGCAGTTACTCCCAGAACACTGAAGCTTTCTTT
-	TRBV9	TRBJ1-3	-	15	CASSVGAFSGNTIYF	TGTGCCAGCAGCGTAGGGGCCTTCTCTGGAAACACCATATATTTT
-	TRBV19	TRBJ1-1	-	14	CASSIRGDVTEAFF	TGTGCCAGTAGTATTCGGGGAGATGTGACTGAAGCTTTCTTT
-	TRBV5-4	TRBJ1-4	-	15	CASSLGQGRNEKLFF	TGTGCCAGCAGCTTGGGTCAGGGTCGTAATGAAAAACTGTTTTTT
-	TRBV18	TRBJ2-4	TRBD2	16	CASSPGLARGENIQYF	TGTGCCAGCTCACCGGGACTAGCGAGAGGGGAAAACATTCAGTACTTC
few	TRBV10-3	TRBJ1-5	-	14	CAISELGSNQPQHF	TGTGCCATCAGTGAGCTCGGGAGCAATCAGCCCCAGCATTTT
-	TRBV7-9	TRBJ1-5	TRBD1	17	CASSSTGDLYGNQPQHF	TGTGCCAGCAGCTCGACAGGGGACCTTTATGGCAATCAGCCCCAGCATTTT
-	TRBV5-1	TRBJ2-3	-	14	CASSLAGAGDTQYF	TGCGCCAGCAGCTTGGCTGGGGCTGGAGATACGCAGTATTTT
-	TRBV2	TRBJ1-1	TRBD1	14	CASRGQGRDTEAFF	TGTGCCAGCAGGGGACAGGGGCGGGACACTGAAGCTTTCTTT
-	TRBV30	TRBJ2-3	TRBD2	14	CAWRRGGGADTQYF	TGTGCCTGGAGGCGGGGGGGCGGCGCAGATACGCAGTATTTT
-	TRBV3-1/TRBV3-2	TRBJ1-1	TRBD1	16	CASSPRDRSSNTEAFF	TGTGCCAGCAGCCCCCGGGACAGGAGCTCGAACACTGAAGCTTTCTTT
-	TRBV28	TRBJ2-5	TRBD1	13	CASRGQGGETQYF	TGTGCCAGCAGGGGACAGGGTGGGGAGACCCAGTACTTC
-	TRBV4-3	TRBJ2-4	-	17	CASSQALGGRAGNIQYF	TGCGCCAGCAGCCAAGCCTTAGGGGGGAGGGCCGGGAACATTCAGTACTTC
-	TRBV5-1	TRBJ2-3	-	15	CASSLEHASTDTQYF	TGCGCCAGCAGCTTGGAACACGCCAGCACAGATACGCAGTATTTT
-	TRBV24-1	TRBJ2-3	-	14	CATSVASPTDTQYF	TGTGCCACCAGTGTGGCTAGCCCCACAGATACGCAGTATTTT
-	TRBV11-3	TRBJ2-1	TRBD2	15	CASSVSSGTYNEQFF	TGTGCCAGCAGCGTCTCTAGCGGCACCTACAATGAGCAGTTCTTC
-	TRBV5-6	TRBJ2-7	TRBD1	15	CASSFNGQGNYEQYF	TGTGCCAGCAGCTTCAACGGACAGGGGAACTACGAGCAGTACTTC